The sequence of this T cell receptor (beta chain) was determined in a study of blood T cell repertoires in COVID-19 (dated by TCRdb to the early 2020s). About the full investigation: Collaborator samples came from the United States, Italy and Spain and covered acute and convalescent phases of COVID-19. The repertoires were released in a freely available public database meant as a resource for research on the immune response to SARS-CoV-2. The samples were drawn from two sources: the first 160 participants of the ongoing ImmuneRACE study, and 1,000 to 1,500 subjects contributed by 6 global collaborators. The dataset comprised deeply sampled blood TCRbeta repertoires from subjects exposed to, actively infected with, or recovered from COVID-19. Sample metadata almost always included a de-identified subject ID, COVID-19 status, age in years and sex. The material from the prospective study consisted of cDNA or gDNA derived from T cells, B-cell-depleted T cells, or PBMCs. Where available, HLA class I and class II types were obtained from metadata supplied by the sample provider rather than from assay-based typing.

Study-wide conclusions, independent of this receptor: How much clinical and demographic metadata was included differed by source and by participant, and the metadata was provided uncurated.

Collaborating institutions collected whole blood in K2EDTA tubes following their own protocols. For TCRbeta analysis, collaborators shipped samples in one of three forms: frozen whole blood, isolated PBMCs, or DNA extracted from either of those sample types. The immunoSEQ Assay, a bias-controlled multiplex PCR, was used to amplify TCRbeta CDR3 regions from genomic DNA. Under the source paper's analysis protocol: Within the assay, amplification of reference gene primers was used to estimate how many nucleated cells each sample contained. To quantify the absolute abundance of each unique TCRbeta CDR3 rearrangement, sequence reads were collapsed and filtered. For each sample, productive Simpson clonality was calculated as the square root of Simpson's diversity index across productive rearrangements. TCRdb took over this immuneACCESS table, retaining in-frame rearrangements with V and J assigned. Such tables are incomplete; in checked studies, under half of the missing clones stem from an unresolved V gene, and the remainder is unexplained. Clone size and the V and J calls come from that table; the DNA yielded D and trimming. This sample is represented by under 35,000 clones; over 70% of them were singletons. Together, the top ten hold approximately 31% of the sample.

The V end gives up 5 bases and the J end 5 bases, leaving 5 bases in the junction not matched to a gene. As encoded in the germline V gene (reference sequence), CDR1 is LNHDA while CDR2 is SQIVND. The CDR3 measures 15 amino acids from cysteine to phenylalanine. Only the CDR3 region is kept as DNA, spanning 45 bases read in frame from base 1. Of note for this clone: The antigen it binds to is not known. The record has no base qualities; no much larger clone is one base away.

The rearranged segments are TRBV19 and TRBJ2-1; a stretch of 11 junction bases matches TRBD2. Input material: peripheral blood. The origin of this receptor is a man at least 80 years old with acute or convalescent COVID-19. The CDR3 region: CASSSSGLADNEQFF. Read as DNA, the sequence is TGTGCCAGTAGTTCCTCGGGACTAGCGGACAATGAGCAGTTCTTC.